Following are 20 T cell receptor beta chains from one sample sequenced in a study of regulatory T cells in long-lasting Graves disease. Time point: newly diagnosed GD, antithyroid drugs for less than 3 months. Following extraction of RNA from PBMCs, that RNA was used to make the TCR library. Researchers made TCR beta libraries by using iRepertoire HTBI primers and running Arm-PCR on CDR3 regions. TCRdb analysed the multiplex PCR reads with MiXCR anew, one entry per CDR3 protein. The data hold 560,000 or so distinct CDR3 sequences, with around 16% observed a single time. The data were also submitted as part of a second study, on T cells in Graves' hyperthyroidism and ophthalmopathy.

The sequenced sample was peripheral blood mononuclear cells (PBMCs), obtained at new diagnosis, from a patient treated with antithyroid drugs. The receptors stem from a man aged 18 to 30 with Graves disease.

In its sample, this clonotype was seen many times. The chain recombines TRBV5-6 with TRBJ2-3; D perhaps matches TRBD1 (5 bases). CDR1 SGHDT and CDR2 YYEEEE come from the germline V gene. The V and J ends lost 6 bases and 0 bases respectively, with 11 bases between them. The CDR3 consists of 14 residues. As DNA, the CDR3 is TGTGCCAGCACCGAAGGGGTTAGCACAGATACGCAGTATTTT. This gives the protein CASTEGVSTDTQYF.

This chain links TRBV20-1 with TRBJ2-7, with D perhaps being TRBD1 or TRBD2 (5 bases each). Trimming took 0 bases from V and 5 from J, leaving 20 bases between them. This CDR3 is 16 amino acids long. Germline CDR1 and CDR2: DFQATT and SNEGSKA (reference sequence). Written as DNA, the CDR3 is TGCAGTGCTAGAGACCCCCGGGACCCACGTTTCGACGAGCAGTACTTC. It translates to CSARDPRDPRFDEQYF.

The rearrangement joins TRBV4-1 to TRBJ2-1; no definite D call. V lost 0 bases, J lost 4 bases, and 7 bases lay in between. The CDR3 extends over 14 amino acids. The germline V gene has CDR1 MGHRA and CDR2 YSYEKL. The CDR3 region is CASSQDGRYNEQFF. The CDR3 nucleotides are TGCGCCAGCAGCCAAGACGGACGGTACAATGAGCAGTTCTTC.

The V gene is TRBV6-1, the J gene TRBJ1-2; 8 bases are shared with TRBD1. Unmatched junction bases numbered 16, after V lost 6 bases and J lost 4 bases. CDR3 size: 17 residues. CDR1 and CDR2 (germline): MNHNS, SASEGT. The CDR3 bases are TGTGCCAGCAGCTCAGGGGGTGGGACAGGAGCCCTCTATGGCTACACCTTC. Translating gives CASSSGGGTGALYGYTF.

V usage is TRBV10-3 and J usage is TRBJ1-5, with D possibly matching TRBD1 (6 bases). The CDR3 contains 15 residues. Deletions cut 5 bases from V and 6 bases from J, with 17 bases between. CDR1 is ENHRY, CDR2 SYGVKD, per germline. The CDR3 reads CAISSTGVGIQPQHF. The CDR3 DNA sequence: TGTGCCATCAGTTCGACAGGTGTTGGCATTCAGCCCCAGCATTTT.

This clonotype was seen ten or more times. J is TRBJ2-3 and V is TRBV7-6, with TRBD2 matching 13 bases. The CDR3 sequence is 15 residues long. Germline CDR1 is SGHVS and CDR2 is FNYEAQ. V gave up 7 bases and J gave up 6 bases; unmatched junction bases: 7. The CDR3 sequence: CASTTSGRRVDTQYF. The CDR3 bases are TGTGCCAGCACGACTAGCGGGAGGAGGGTGGATACGCAGTATTTT. Full variable domain (missing parts from reference TRBV7-6 and TRBJ2-3): GAGVSQSPRYKVTKRGQDVALRCDPISGHVSLYWYRQALGQGPEFLTYFNYEAQQDKSGLPNDRFSAERPEGSISTLTIQRTEQRDSAMYRCASTTSGRRVDTQYFGPGTRLTVL.

This chain joins TRBV27 and TRBJ1-1, with D unresolved. Germline CDR1 reads MNHEY; CDR2 reads SMNVEV (reference sequence). This CDR3 is 17 amino acids long. The V end was cut by 3 bases, the J end by 3 bases, with 20 bases between. The CDR3 region is CASSFLGVGNVDTEAFF. In DNA, the CDR3 is TGTGCCAGCAGTTTTCTCGGCGTGGGGAACGTAGACACTGAAGCTTTCTTT.

The chain carries TRBV18 and TRBJ2-1; possible D gene TRBD2, 5 bases. Germline V lookup: CDR1 KGHSH, CDR2 LQKENI. The V and J ends lost 6 bases and 0 bases respectively, with 18 bases between them. This CDR3 has 17 amino acids. The CDR3 reads CASSSSRGLNSYNEQFF. CDR3 sequence (DNA): TGTGCCAGCTCCTCTTCCCGAGGACTTAACTCCTACAATGAGCAGTTCTTC.

This chain links TRBV20-1 with TRBJ2-1, with D hard to call. Trimming pared 0 bases from V and 9 bases from J, leaving 12 bases between. Looked up from germline, CDR1 is DFQATT and CDR2 is SNEGSKA (reference sequence). The CDR3 has 13 residues. CDR3 sequence (DNA): TGCAGTGCTAGAGATTCGTCCGTAGGTGAGCAGTTCTTC. Its translation: CSARDSSVGEQFF.

This clonotype was recorded many times. The chain combines TRBV5-1 with TRBJ1-1, with D possibly TRBD1 on 5 matching bases. Trimming removed 4 bases at V and 2 bases at J, with 12 bases between. CDR1 and CDR2 (germline): SGHRS, YFSETQ. This CDR3 contains 14 residues. This CDR3 is CASSERGYNTEAFF. The CDR3 nucleotides read TGCGCCAGCAGCGAAAGGGGTTACAACACTGAAGCTTTCTTT.

This clonotype was recorded at least ten times. This chain uses TRBV20-1 with TRBJ2-5; TRBD1 matches 8 bases. Germline CDR1 and CDR2: DFQATT and SNEGSKA (reference sequence). V shed 5 bases and J 4 bases; nucleotides not matched to a gene: 6. The CDR3 loop spans 13 amino acids. The CDR3 nucleotides are TGCAGTGCTCCGGACAGGGTCTCAGAGACCCAGTACTTC. Its protein is CSAPDRVSETQYF.

The chain carries TRBV6-2 or TRBV6-3 and TRBJ2-1; D is tentatively TRBD1 or TRBD2 (5 bases each). V was trimmed by 6 bases and J by 9 bases, leaving 24 bases between them. Germline-derived CDR1 and CDR2 are MNHEY and SVGEGT. There are 16 residues in the CDR3. The CDR3 DNA follows: TGTGCCAGCAGCCCCCTTGACAGTCTAGCTGGGGGTGAGCAGTTCTTC. Its translation is CASSPLDSLAGGEQFF.

CDR3 nucleotide sequence: TGTGCCAGCAGCCGGGGGACTGGCGGGGGACTTGAGCAGTACTTC. This sequence encodes CASSRGTGGGLEQYF. This chain links TRBV7-3 with TRBJ2-7; 7 positions agree with TRBD2. Looked up from germline, CDR1 is SGHTA and CDR2 is FQGTGA. This CDR3 has 15 amino acids. V shed 5 bases, J shed 7 bases, and the junction held 14 bases outside the gene matches. Full variable domain (missing parts from reference TRBV7-3 and TRBJ2-7): GAGVSQTPSNKVTEKGKYVELRCDPISGHTALYWYRQSLGQGPEFLIYFQGTGAADDSGLPNDRFFAVRPEGSVSTLKIQRTERGDSAVYLCASSRGTGGGLEQYFGPGTRLTVT.

In its sample, this clonotype was seen a few times. The genes are TRBV20-1 and TRBJ2-7; 7 positions match TRBD2. The CDR3 has 14 amino acids. Germline CDR1 is DFQATT and CDR2 is SNEGSKA (reference sequence). V gave up 6 bases and J gave up 1 base; unmatched junction bases: 9. The CDR3 DNA follows: TGCAGTGCCTTTATAGCGGGCGCTTCCTACGAGCAGTACTTC. It translates to CSAFIAGASYEQYF.

The sample holds a few counts of this clonotype. The chain combines TRBV27 with TRBJ2-7; D tentatively reads TRBD1 or TRBD2 (5 bases each). Germline V gene lookup returns CDR1 MNHEY and CDR2 SMNVEV (reference sequence). CDR3 length: 15 amino acids. With 4 bases removed from V and 2 bases from J, the gap between germline ends came to 15 bases. The DNA of the CDR3 is TGTGCCAGCAGTTCGTCCGGGGACGGGACCTACGAGCAGTACTTC. This gives the protein CASSSSGDGTYEQYF.

The chain employs TRBV24-1 and TRBJ1-3; no reliable D call. The germline V gene encodes CDR1 KGHDR and CDR2 SFDVKD. The ends were cut back, 7 bases at V and 3 bases at J, with 18 bases in the middle. The CDR3 is made up of 16 amino acids. The CDR3 protein is CATRRSRGSHGNTIYF. In DNA form, the CDR3 reads TGTGCCACCAGGAGGTCTCGGGGTTCGCATGGAAACACCATATATTTT.

This clonotype was seen many times. V usage is TRBV7-9 and J usage is TRBJ1-1; D not resolved. The germline V gene has CDR1 SEHNR and CDR2 FQNEAQ (reference sequence). The CDR3 is 16 amino acids. Trimming removed 8 bases from V and 3 bases from J, with 22 bases in between. The CDR3 loop is CASFGRKGSADTEAFF. For the CDR3, the DNA is TGTGCCAGCTTTGGGAGGAAGGGATCAGCGGACACTGAAGCTTTCTTT.

V gene TRBV6-9 combines with J gene TRBJ2-7; no clear D gene. V dropped 3 bases and J dropped 5 bases, with 14 bases sitting between them. This CDR3 has 14 amino acids. Germline loops: CDR1 MNHGY, CDR2 SVAAGI. CDR3: CASSYSAGYDEQYF. As DNA, the CDR3 is TGTGCCAGCAGTTACTCTGCCGGGTACGACGAGCAGTACTTC.

This clonotype was detected many times. The chain joins TRBV3-1 to TRBJ1-4, with D perhaps TRBD1 (6 bases). The CDR3 extends over 13 amino acids. CDR1 LGHDT and CDR2 YNNKEL come from the germline V gene (reference sequence). Trimming stripped 3 bases from V and 8 bases from J, with 10 bases between. CDR3 DNA: TGTGCCAGCAGCCACAGGGGAGTCGAAAAACTGTTTTTT. This encodes CASSHRGVEKLFF.

This clonotype was seen only a few times. The chain has TRBV27 and TRBJ1-2, with 7 nucleotides matching TRBD1. The V gene end was trimmed by 5 bases and the J gene end by 4 bases; junction bases not matched to a gene: 13. CDR3 length: 16 residues. CDR1 and CDR2 from the germline V gene are MNHEY and SMNVEV (reference sequence). Here the CDR3 DNA reads TGTGCCAGCAGTCCTTACAGACAGGGCCCTTTCTATGGCTACACCTTC. As protein: CASSPYRQGPFYGYTF.